A single sample is the source of the 23 T cell receptor beta chains below, sequenced in a study of beta chain features in type 1 diabetes. Study-wide results and limits: There was a moderate but significant shortening of TCRB CDR3s in all four CD4+ subsets of Type 1 diabetes patients.

The isolated RNA, all of it, was reverse transcribed, so expressed TCRB transcripts were what got sequenced. Clones were read by immunoSEQ multiplex PCR, and TCRdb kept only the in-frame ones, dropping some. The data contain over 600,000 clones, under 15% of them singletons. These receptors lack a known antigen. The sequencing input was naive CD4+ T cells from blood. The receptors stem from a man younger than 40 with type 1 diabetes.

This clone was seen only a few times. This sequence joins TRBV28 and TRBJ1-2; D perhaps matches TRBD1 (5 bases). The CDR3 length is 13 residues. V was cut by 5 bases and J by 8 bases, with 15 bases left in between. CDR1 MDHEN and CDR2 SYDVKM come from the germline V gene. The CDR3 DNA is TGTGCCAGCAGTGCCTGGGGGTATGAAGGCTACACCTTC. It specifies CASSAWGYEGYTF.

Only a few counts were recorded for this clone. The CDR3 sequence: CASSLGGPGVFQETQYF. The DNA for the CDR3 is TGTGCCAGCAGCTTGGGCGGGCCAGGGGTTTTCCAAGAGACCCAGTACTTC. V usage is TRBV5-6 and J usage is TRBJ2-5, with D maybe TRBD1 (6 bases). Deletions cut 0 bases from V and 1 base from J, with 16 bases between. The CDR3 runs to 17 residues. The germline V gene has CDR1 SGHDT and CDR2 YYEEEE.

The chain uses TRBV7-9 and TRBJ2-1; a possible D gene is TRBD2 (6 bases). The CDR3 runs to 15 residues. The V gene's germline CDR1 is SEHNR and CDR2 FQNEAQ (reference sequence). V was pared by 1 base and J by 6 bases, with 13 bases between. CDR3 sequence (DNA): TGTGCCAGCAGCTTAGAGGAGGGATTCCGCAATGAGCAGTTCTTC. Residues: CASSLEEGFRNEQFF. The full variable domain, rest sourced from reference TRBV7-9 and TRBJ2-1, is DTGVSQNPRHKITKRGQNVTFRCDPISEHNRLYWYRQTLGQGPEFLTYFQNEAQLEKSRLLSDRFSAERPKGSFSTLEIQRTEQGDSAMYLCASSLEEGFRNEQFFGPGTRLTVL.

The chain is built from TRBV4-1 and TRBJ2-5, with D unresolved. From germline, CDR1 is MGHRA and CDR2 YSYEKL. This CDR3 region has 15 residues. V was pared by 0 bases and J by 2 bases, with 10 bases between. CDR3 nucleotides: TGCGCCAGCAGCCAAGACACATCTGTACAAGAGACCCAGTACTTC. Translation gives CASSQDTSVQETQYF.

This clone occurred a few times. CDR3 region: CASSQDLGTGNSYEQYF. For the CDR3, the DNA is TGTGCCAGCAGCCAAGATTTGGGGACAGGGAATAGCTACGAGCAGTACTTC. This chain connects TRBV14 to TRBJ2-7; 9 nucleotides agree with TRBD1. With 0 bases clipped from V and 3 bases from J, the junction kept 9 bases outside the gene matches. Per germline, CDR1 SGHDN and CDR2 FVKESK. The CDR3 has 17 residues.

V usage is TRBV19 and J usage is TRBJ2-1; D possibly corresponds to TRBD1 (6 bases). The CDR3 contains 15 residues. The ends were cut back, 7 bases at V and 8 bases at J, with 21 bases in the middle. Germline CDR1 and CDR2: LNHDA and SQIVND (reference sequence). This CDR3 is CASTVEGRGVDEQFF. The CDR3 DNA reads TGTGCCAGTACCGTTGAGGGCAGGGGCGTCGATGAGCAGTTCTTC.

The chain recombines TRBV6-6 with TRBJ2-4, with D perhaps matching TRBD2 (5 bases). V was cut by 9 bases and J by 1 base, with 16 bases left in between. Germline CDR1 and CDR2: MNHNY and SVGAGI (reference sequence). This CDR3 spans 15 amino acids. The CDR3 region has the DNA TGTGCCAGTATGGGCCAAACGGGGGCCAAAAACATTCAGTACTTC. This translates into CASMGQTGAKNIQYF.

The CDR3 sequence is CASSLYRGQETQYF. The DNA of the CDR3 is TGTGCCAGCAGCTTATACAGGGGACAAGAGACCCAGTACTTC. The rearrangement uses TRBV7-2 and TRBJ2-5; 7 bases are a match to TRBD1. CDR1 and CDR2 (germline): SGHTA, FQGNSA. The V gene end was trimmed by 2 bases and the J gene end by 2 bases; junction bases not matched to a gene: 2. The CDR3 is 14 residues long. Complete variable domain (other parts from reference TRBV7-2 and TRBJ2-5): GAGVSQSPSNKVTEKGKDVELRCDPISGHTALYWYRQSLGQGLEFLIYFQGNSAPDKSGLPSDRFSAERTGGSVSTLTIQRTQQEDSAVYLCASSLYRGQETQYFGPGTRLLVL.

This chain links TRBV19 with TRBJ2-2; D might be TRBD1 (6 bases). V was clipped by 0 bases and J by 6 bases, with 11 bases between them. The CDR3 spans 15 residues. Germline CDR1 and CDR2: LNHDA and SQIVND (reference sequence). CDR3 sequence (DNA): TGTGCCAGTAGTATAGATCAGGCAGGGGCCGGGGAGCTGTTTTTT. This sequence encodes CASSIDQAGAGELFF.

This clone was recorded a few times. This chain uses TRBV7-9 with TRBJ2-3, with a tentative D call TRBD1 (5 bases). This CDR3 comprises 14 residues. V lost 6 bases and J 5 bases, leaving 15 bases between the germline ends. The germline gives CDR1 SEHNR, CDR2 FQNEAQ (reference sequence). CDR3 nucleotides: TGTGCCAGCAGTGTTCAGGGTGGTGGAGATACGCAGTATTTT. Translation: CASSVQGGGDTQYF.

The V call is TRBV5-1, the J call TRBJ1-1, with no clear D. The CDR3 has 13 residues. Trimming shortened V by 0 bases and J by 6 bases, and 9 bases separated the two germline ends. Germline V gene lookup returns CDR1 SGHRS and CDR2 YFSETQ. CDR3 in amino acids: CASSLGANPEAFF. In DNA form, the CDR3 reads TGCGCCAGCAGCTTGGGGGCAAACCCTGAAGCTTTCTTT.

This clone showed up just a few times. The chain carries TRBV7-9 and TRBJ1-4; the D gene is possibly TRBD1 (6 bases). The CDR3 spans 14 residues. V lost 5 bases and J 7 bases, leaving 14 bases between the germline ends. The germline CDR1 and CDR2 sequences are SEHNR and FQNEAQ (reference sequence). The CDR3 here is CASSPKGGGEKLFF. The DNA for the CDR3 is TGTGCCAGCAGCCCAAAGGGGGGCGGTGAAAAACTGTTTTTT. Full variable domain (rest looked up from reference TRBV7-9 and TRBJ1-4): DTGVSQNPRHKITKRGQNVTFRCDPISEHNRLYWYRQTLGQGPEFLTYFQNEAQLEKSRLLSDRFSAERPKGSFSTLEIQRTEQGDSAMYLCASSPKGGGEKLFFGSGTQLSVL.

This clone has a handful of counts. One end of the junction is discordant with germline, which a read error may explain. The V and J genes are TRBV5-4 and TRBJ1-3; D gene ambiguous. The CDR3 totals 14 residues. Germline-derived CDR1 and CDR2 are SGHNT and YYREEE (reference sequence). Here the CDR3 DNA reads TGCGCCAGCAGCCGCAGGAGCGGAGAGGACACCATATATTTT. It encodes CASSRRSGEDTIYF.

This clone came up once. This chain links TRBV28 with TRBJ2-4; 8 bases map to TRBD1. This CDR3 has 16 residues. CDR1 and CDR2 from the germline V gene are MDHEN and SYDVKM. Germline trimming cut 6 bases from V and 2 bases from J; bases unmatched to any gene: 9. CDR3 sequence (DNA): TGTGCCAGCAGCCCAGGACAGGGTGGACCCAAAAACATTCAGTACTTC. Amino acids: CASSPGQGGPKNIQYF.

This clone has a handful of counts. The CDR3 region is CAWAKSGTQYF. CDR3 sequence (DNA): TGTGCCTGGGCTAAATCTGGTACGCAGTATTTT. This chain connects TRBV30 to TRBJ2-3; D is uncertain. Trimming stripped 5 bases from V and 8 bases from J, with 11 bases between. The CDR3 has 11 amino acids. Germline V gene lookup returns CDR1 GTSNPN and CDR2 SVGIG (reference sequence).

The chain links TRBV30 to TRBJ1-5; no clear D gene. Looked up from germline, CDR1 is GTSNPN and CDR2 is SVGIG (reference sequence). This CDR3 has 13 amino acids. V gave up 0 bases and J gave up 6 bases, with 9 bases separating them. CDR3 loop: CAWSVSPGQPQHF. The CDR3, as DNA: TGTGCCTGGAGTGTAAGCCCGGGTCAGCCCCAGCATTTT.

The chain has TRBV7-9 and TRBJ1-5; TRBD1 is a possible D gene (5 bases). The CDR3 loop spans 13 amino acids. CDR1 is SEHNR, CDR2 FQNEAQ, per germline (reference sequence). V was clipped by 2 bases and J by 7 bases, with 9 bases between them. The chain's CDR3 is CASSLRGEQPQHF. CDR3 coding DNA: TGTGCCAGCAGCTTAAGGGGAGAACAGCCCCAGCATTTT.

The chain recombines TRBV29-1 with TRBJ1-2; D is unresolved. V shed 2 bases and J shed 6 bases, with 7 bases lying between them. The CDR3 sequence is 11 residues long. CDR1 and CDR2 (germline): SQVTM, ANQGSEA. In DNA, the CDR3 is TGCAGCGTTGAAAGGGTCAATGGCTACACCTTC. It is translated as CSVERVNGYTF.

This chain connects TRBV25-1 to TRBJ1-4; D is undetermined. Germline V gene data show CDR1 as MGHDK and CDR2 as SYGVNS. Trimming took off 3 bases at V and 6 bases at J, with 17 bases between the two ends. CDR3 size: 16 residues. CDR3 nucleotides: TGTGCCAGCAGTGATGAGATGGCGGCAGGTTATGAAAAACTGTTTTTT. Translation gives CASSDEMAAGYEKLFF.

This clone was seen a handful of times. V usage is TRBV10-3 and J usage is TRBJ2-7; D may correspond to TRBD1 or TRBD2 (5 bases each). The CDR3 has 12 amino acids. V was cut by 8 bases and J by 2 bases, with 10 bases left in between. In germline, CDR1 is ENHRY, CDR2 SYGVKD. CDR3 loop: CAIGAGTYEQYF. In nucleotides, the CDR3 is TGTGCCATCGGGGCGGGTACCTACGAGCAGTACTTC.

The chain links TRBV9 to TRBJ2-1, with a weak D call TRBD1 (5 bases). The CDR3 sequence is 13 residues long. Trimming removed 0 bases at V and 6 bases at J, with 7 bases between. Per germline, CDR1 SGDLS and CDR2 YYNGEE. As DNA, the CDR3 is TGTGCCAGCAGCGTAGCTCAGGGCAATGAGCAGTTCTTC. Protein: CASSVAQGNEQFF. Combining the CDR3 with reference TRBV9 and TRBJ2-1 gives the whole variable domain DSGVTQTPKHLITATGQRVTLRCSPRSGDLSVYWYQQSLDQGLQFLIQYYNGEERAKGNILERFSAQQFPDLHSELNLSSLELGDSALYFCASSVAQGNEQFFGPGTRLTVL.

About this clone itself: The sample holds other DNA sequences that translate to the same CDR3. V gene TRBV30 combines with J gene TRBJ2-7, with D unclear. V was trimmed by 0 bases and J by 4 bases, leaving 7 bases between them. The CDR3 runs 12 residues. CDR1 GTSNPN and CDR2 SVGIG come from the germline V gene (reference sequence). The CDR3 loop is CAWSVSAYEQYF. CDR3 in DNA: TGTGCCTGGAGTGTATCCGCATACGAGCAGTACTTC.

V and J are TRBV29-1 and TRBJ1-2, with TRBD1 matching 9 bases. CDR1 and CDR2 (germline): SQVTM, ANQGSEA. The junction had 3 bases not matched to a gene; V was cut back by 8 bases and J by 5 bases. This CDR3 spans 11 amino acids. The CDR3 nucleotides read TGCAGCTCCGGACAGGGGTATGGCTACACCTTC. Protein product: CSSGQGYGYTF.